This T cell receptor beta chain was identified during a study of beta chain features in type 1 diabetes. For the study at large: Cells sorted and examined across all samples totaled 85 million to 110 million.

This clone was counted many times. Its matching antigen is unknown. cDNA synthesis used the whole RNA isolate, giving expressed TCRB sequences. Here immunoSEQ multiplex PCR was the method, and the copy in TCRdb shows in-frame clones only, minus some. The data contain around 180,000 clones, more than 10% of them seen just once; the ten biggest clones take up 0.62%. The trim removed 0 bases at V and 7 bases at J, leaving 6 bases unmatched. The germline CDR1 and CDR2 sequences are SGDLS and YYNGEE. This CDR3 has 17 residues. Points from the study as a whole: Sequencing the cDNA could make cells with high TCR expression show up more than they should. Compared with healthy donors, patients appeared to share more similar naive, central memory and regulatory TCRB repertoires.

The J gene is TRBJ2-1, the V gene TRBV9; 14 nucleotides agree with TRBD2. This TCR was recovered from a woman aged 18-30 years in good health. The sample consisted of central memory CD4+ T cells from blood. Written as DNA, the CDR3 is TGTGCCAGCAGCGTAGCGCCCGGGACTAGCGGGAGAAATGAGCAGTTCTTC. Translating gives CASSVAPGTSGRNEQFF.